A single TCR beta chain is shown here with its context. The antigen is unknown. This sample is part of a study of graft-versus-host responses after intestinal transplantation. Study summary: Those transplanted obtained multivisceral, liver-intestinal, or isolated intestinal grafts.

Study results and limitations: Allografts of one patient group, those with graft-donor T cell macrochimerism, had high graft-versus-host to host-versus-graft clonal ratios. GvH clones were identified in recipient marrow, with some first appearing in ileum or blood.

The data were produced by immunoSEQ multiplex PCR, yet TCRdb's version contains in-frame clones alone and is incomplete. The sample has about 97,000 clones, 91% seen once. The CDR3 length is 15 residues. CDR1 MNHNS and CDR2 SASEGT come from the germline V gene. Trimming took 6 bases from V and 3 from J; bases not matched to a gene: 7. The sequence derives from a human donor who was the organ donor for an intestinal transplant. The V gene is TRBV6-1, the J gene TRBJ1-4; 7 nucleotides match TRBD1. The sample consisted of unstimulated CD4+ T cells sorted from spleen or lymph node cells, taken before transplant. CDR3 sequence reads: CASRIEGAANEKLFF. The CDR3 DNA sequence: TGTGCCAGCAGGATCGAGGGGGCTGCTAATGAAAAACTGTTTTTT.